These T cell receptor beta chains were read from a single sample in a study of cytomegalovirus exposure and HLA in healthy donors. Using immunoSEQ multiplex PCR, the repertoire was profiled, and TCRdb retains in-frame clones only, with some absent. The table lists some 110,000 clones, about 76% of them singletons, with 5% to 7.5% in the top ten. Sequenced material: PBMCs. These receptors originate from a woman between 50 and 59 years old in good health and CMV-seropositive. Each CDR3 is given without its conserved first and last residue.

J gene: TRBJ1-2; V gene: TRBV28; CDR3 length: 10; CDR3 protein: AIRTGSHGYT
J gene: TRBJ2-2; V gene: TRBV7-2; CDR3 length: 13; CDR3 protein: ASSLNVRDTGELF
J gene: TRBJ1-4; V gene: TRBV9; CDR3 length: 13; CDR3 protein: ASSPEGGEKEKLF
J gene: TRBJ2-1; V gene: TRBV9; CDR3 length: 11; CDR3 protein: ASSVDFFSEQF
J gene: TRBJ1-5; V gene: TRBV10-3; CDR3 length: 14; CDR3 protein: AISESRQGSNQPQH
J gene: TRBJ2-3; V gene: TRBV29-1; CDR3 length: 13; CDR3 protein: SSGGGGASTDTQY
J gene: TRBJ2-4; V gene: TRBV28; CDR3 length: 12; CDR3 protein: ASTDRLAKNIQY
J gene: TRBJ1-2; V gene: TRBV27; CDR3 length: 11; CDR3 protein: ASRPRDRVGYT
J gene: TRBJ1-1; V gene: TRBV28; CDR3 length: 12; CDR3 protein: ASSSHIPQDEAF
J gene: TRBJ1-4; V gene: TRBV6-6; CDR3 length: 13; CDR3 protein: ASSFLGAHDEKLF
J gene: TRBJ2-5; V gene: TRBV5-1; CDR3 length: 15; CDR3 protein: ASSSGQGVPLRETQY
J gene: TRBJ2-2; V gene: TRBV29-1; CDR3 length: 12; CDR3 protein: SVEDLATGQKLF
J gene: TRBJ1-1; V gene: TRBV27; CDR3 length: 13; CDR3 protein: ASSLIPGAGSQAF
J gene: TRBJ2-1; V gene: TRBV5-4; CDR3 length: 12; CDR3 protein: ASSPLVTLNEQF
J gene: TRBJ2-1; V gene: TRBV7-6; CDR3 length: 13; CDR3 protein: ASSLAAGGLNEQF
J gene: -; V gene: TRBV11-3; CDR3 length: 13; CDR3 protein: ASSDRTGGASEQY
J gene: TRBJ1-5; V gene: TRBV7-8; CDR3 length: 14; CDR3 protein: ASSLDRLVGNQPQH
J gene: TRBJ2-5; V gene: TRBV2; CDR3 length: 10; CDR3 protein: ASTPGPETQY
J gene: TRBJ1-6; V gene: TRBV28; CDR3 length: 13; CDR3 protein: ASSPPRGQNSPLH
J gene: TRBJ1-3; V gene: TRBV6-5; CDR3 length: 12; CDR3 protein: ASSDRYSGNTIY
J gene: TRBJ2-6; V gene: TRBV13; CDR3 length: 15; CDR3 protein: ASSAHRVGSGANVLT
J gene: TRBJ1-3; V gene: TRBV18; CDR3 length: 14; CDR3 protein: ASSPRTGQGGNTIY
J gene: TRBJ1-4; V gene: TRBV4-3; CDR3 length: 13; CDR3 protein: ASSQERENKGKLF
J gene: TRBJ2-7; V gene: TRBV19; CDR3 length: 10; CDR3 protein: ASTDRAYEQY
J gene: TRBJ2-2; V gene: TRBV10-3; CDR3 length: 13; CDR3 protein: AISERGRNTGELF
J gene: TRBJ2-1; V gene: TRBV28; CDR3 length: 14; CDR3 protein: ASSLGTSGLYNEQF
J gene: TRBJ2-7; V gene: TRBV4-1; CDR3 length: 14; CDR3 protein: ASSQFSSTSSYEQY
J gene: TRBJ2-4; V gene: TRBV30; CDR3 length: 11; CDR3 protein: AWGTGLGNIQY
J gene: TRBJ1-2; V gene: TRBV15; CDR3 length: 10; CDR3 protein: ATSNGQYGYT
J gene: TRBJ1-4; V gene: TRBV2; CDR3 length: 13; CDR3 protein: ASSFTRDRDEKLF
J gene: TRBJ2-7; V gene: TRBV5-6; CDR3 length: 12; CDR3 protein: ASSLGLPLGEQY
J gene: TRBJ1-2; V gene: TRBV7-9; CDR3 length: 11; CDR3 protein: ASSGADNYGYT
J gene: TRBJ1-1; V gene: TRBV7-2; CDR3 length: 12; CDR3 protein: ASSFGTANTEAF
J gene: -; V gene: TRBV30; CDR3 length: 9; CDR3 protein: AWSLNYEQY
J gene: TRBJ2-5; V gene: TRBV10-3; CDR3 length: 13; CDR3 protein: AIRGSGASQETQY
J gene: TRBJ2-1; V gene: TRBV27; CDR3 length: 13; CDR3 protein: ASRSGILKRNEQF
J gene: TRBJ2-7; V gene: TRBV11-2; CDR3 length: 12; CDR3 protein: ASSSLTGAYEQY
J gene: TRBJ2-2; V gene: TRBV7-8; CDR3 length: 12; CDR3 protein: ASSPLTNTGELF
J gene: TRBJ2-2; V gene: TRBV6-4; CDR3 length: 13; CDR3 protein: ASSDSSREAGELF
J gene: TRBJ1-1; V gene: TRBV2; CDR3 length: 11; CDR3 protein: ASSDRVATEAF
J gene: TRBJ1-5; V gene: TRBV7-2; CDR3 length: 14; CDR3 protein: ASSSYIGGGNQPQH
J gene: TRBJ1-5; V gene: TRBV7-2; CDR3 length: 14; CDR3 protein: ASSLRAGAVNQPQH
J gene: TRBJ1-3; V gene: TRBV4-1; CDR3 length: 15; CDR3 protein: ASSQDRGQASGNTIY
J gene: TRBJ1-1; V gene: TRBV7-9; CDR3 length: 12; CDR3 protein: ASSSQGGVSEAF
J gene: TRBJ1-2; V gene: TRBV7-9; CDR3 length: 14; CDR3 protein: ASSLSLTGGNRGYT
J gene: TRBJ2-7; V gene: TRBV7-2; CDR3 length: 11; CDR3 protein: ASSLAPAGEQY
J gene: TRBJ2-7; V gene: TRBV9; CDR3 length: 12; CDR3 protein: ASSVDDRGYEQY
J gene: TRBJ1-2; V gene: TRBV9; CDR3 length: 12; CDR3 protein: ASSVGREGDGYT
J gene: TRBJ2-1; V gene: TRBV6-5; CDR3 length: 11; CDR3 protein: ASRDSLANEQF
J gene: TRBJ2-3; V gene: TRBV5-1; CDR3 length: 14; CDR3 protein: ASSLGQGPSTDTQY
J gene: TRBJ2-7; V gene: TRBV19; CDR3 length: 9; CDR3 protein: ASRADYEQY
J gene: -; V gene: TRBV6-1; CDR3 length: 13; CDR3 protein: ASSLEPGQIYEQY
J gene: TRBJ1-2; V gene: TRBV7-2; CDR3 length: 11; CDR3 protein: ASSPHTNYGYT
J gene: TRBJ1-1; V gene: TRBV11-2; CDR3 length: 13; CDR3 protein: ASSLAGGTNTEAF
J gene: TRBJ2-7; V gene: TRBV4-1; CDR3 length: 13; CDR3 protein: ASSQDPGGSYEQY
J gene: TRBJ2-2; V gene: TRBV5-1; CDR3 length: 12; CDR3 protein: ASSLAARGGELF
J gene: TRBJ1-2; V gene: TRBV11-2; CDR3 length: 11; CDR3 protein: ASSLVSGAGYT
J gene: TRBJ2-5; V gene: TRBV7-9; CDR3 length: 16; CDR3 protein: ASSIPGVAVQGQETQY
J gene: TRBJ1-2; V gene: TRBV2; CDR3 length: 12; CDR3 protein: ASSDLGQGYGYT
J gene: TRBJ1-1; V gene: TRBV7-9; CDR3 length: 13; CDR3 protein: ASSRRQDGNTEAF